This TCR beta chain was retrieved from a study of blood T cell repertoires in COVID-19. Study information: Samples of COVID-19 (acute and convalescent) were obtained from the United States, Italy and Spain. T cells, B-cell-depleted T cells, or PBMCs provided the cDNA or gDNA that served as material.

In its sample, this clone was seen once. Repertoires were generated with immunoSEQ multiplex PCR, while TCRdb's copy carries only in-frame clones and drops some. The data hold more than 200,000 clones, with approximately 86% observed a single time. The source of this sequence is a man between 40 and 49 years old with acute or convalescent COVID-19. Sequenced material: peripheral blood.

Here the CDR3 reads CSVRQGASQPQHF. Here the CDR3 DNA reads TGCAGCGTCAGACAGGGGGCTAGTCAGCCCCAGCATTTT. The rearrangement joins TRBV29-1 to TRBJ1-5; 10 positions agree with TRBD1. The CDR3 extends over 13 amino acids. Germline V gives CDR1 SQVTM, CDR2 ANQGSEA. The trim removed 6 bases at V and 6 bases at J, leaving 5 bases unmatched.